This T cell receptor beta chain was sequenced in a study of CD8 T cells in ankylosing spondylitis. Preparation of TCR beta libraries was done by quantitative 5'-RACE with molecular barcodes. TCRdb ran MiXCR on the 5' RACE reads and lists one entry per CDR3 protein. Among roughly 300,000 distinct CDR3 sequences listed, less than 9.5% were seen once. Study-wide results and limits: A TCR beta motif made of about 8 highly homologous variants seemed typical of ankylosing spondylitis blood.

This clonotype was seen only a few times. Its antigen is not identified. The sequence was obtained from a male donor with ankylosing spondylitis. Sequencing used blood, either unsorted or a sorted T cell fraction (not recorded which).

CDR3 nucleotides: TGTGCCAGCAGCCAAGGACTGCTTAGCTCCTACGAGCAGTACTTC. As protein: CASSQGLLSSYEQYF. The rearrangement uses TRBV3-1 and TRBJ2-7; D not certain. The CDR3 loop spans 15 amino acids. Trimming stripped 1 base from V and 0 bases from J, with 10 bases between. The germline V gene encodes CDR1 LGHDT and CDR2 YNNKEL (reference sequence).